One and the same sample provided the 9 T cell receptor beta chains below, sequenced in a study of cytomegalovirus exposure and HLA in healthy donors. Profiling relied on immunoSEQ multiplex PCR, and the TCRdb table lists in-frame clones only, not all of them. The sample consists of approximately 97,000 clones, approximately 94% of them appearing once. The sequencing input was PBMCs. The receptors originated from a woman aged 18-30 years in good health and CMV-seronegative.

The chain couples TRBV13 to TRBJ1-1; the match to TRBD1 covers 7 bases. Germline V gene data show CDR1 as PRHDT and CDR2 as FYEKMQ (reference sequence). V shed 6 bases, J shed 2 bases, and the junction held 6 bases outside the gene matches. The CDR3 covers 14 residues. The CDR3: CASSRNRGNTEAFF. CDR3 nucleotide sequence: TGTGCCAGCAGTAGGAACAGGGGAAACACTGAAGCTTTCTTT.

The gene calls are TRBV25-1 and TRBJ2-5, with D possibly matching TRBD2 (6 bases). The V gene lost 4 bases and the J gene lost 7 bases, with 7 bases spanning the gap. The V gene's germline CDR1 is MGHDK and CDR2 SYGVNS. The CDR3 loop spans 11 amino acids. CDR3 amino acids: CASSGGGTQYF. The CDR3 DNA reads TGTGCCAGCAGTGGGGGAGGGACCCAGTACTTC.

The chain joins TRBV9 to TRBJ1-5; D unclear. This CDR3 spans 16 amino acids. Trimming took off 4 bases at V and 3 bases at J, with 17 bases between the two ends. Germline V CDR1 and CDR2: SGDLS, YYNGEE. The CDR3 DNA reads as TGTGCCAGCAGCTTATACCCGGGCGGGTTCAATCAGCCCCAGCATTTT. Its protein product is CASSLYPGGFNQPQHF.

This chain uses TRBV7-6 with TRBJ2-1; TRBD1 might be the D (5 bases). Germline CDR1 and CDR2: SGHVS and FNYEAQ. The CDR3 totals 17 residues. V lost 4 bases and J lost 0, with 16 bases in between. The CDR3 spells CASSSSGAGFSYNEQFF. As DNA, the CDR3 is TGTGCCAGCAGCTCAAGTGGGGCAGGGTTCTCCTACAATGAGCAGTTCTTC.

The gene calls are TRBV10-3 and TRBJ2-7; TRBD1 matches at 7 bases. The length of the CDR3 is 15 residues. Germline trimming cut 2 bases from V and 2 bases from J; bases unmatched to any gene: 6. Germline V gene data show CDR1 as ENHRY and CDR2 as SYGVKD. As DNA, the CDR3 is TGTGCCATCAGTGAGGTAACAGGGGAGACCTACGAGCAGTACTTC. Translating it yields CAISEVTGETYEQYF.

The CDR3 bases are TGTGCCAGCAGCGTCGGGCCAGGGGCTAACTATGGCTACACCTTC. Residues: CASSVGPGANYGYTF. This chain connects TRBV5-5 to TRBJ1-2, with D perhaps TRBD1 (6 bases). The V gene lost 4 bases and the J gene lost 0 bases, with 13 bases spanning the gap. Germline CDR1 SGHKS, CDR2 YYEKEE (reference sequence). The CDR3 has 15 amino acids.

This clone is a singleton in its sample. The chain uses TRBV9 and TRBJ1-1, with 7 bases fitting TRBD1. V gave up 7 bases and J gave up 5 bases; unmatched junction bases: 11. The length of the CDR3 is 14 residues. Germline lookup yields CDR1 SGDLS and CDR2 YYNGEE. The DNA for the CDR3 is TGTGCCAGCTCTAAACTGACAGGGACGACTGAAGCTTTCTTT. Protein: CASSKLTGTTEAFF.

CDR3 protein: CASSQGRYGGTDTQYF. The CDR3 DNA follows: TGCGCCAGCAGCCAAGGCAGATACGGGGGCACAGATACGCAGTATTTT. The chain recombines TRBV4-1 with TRBJ2-3; D is possibly TRBD2 (5 bases). The V and J ends lost 1 base and 1 base respectively, with 12 bases between them. The CDR3 covers 16 residues. Germline CDR1 and CDR2: MGHRA and YSYEKL.

The chain recombines TRBV7-8 with TRBJ2-3, with 7 bases that match TRBD2. Germline loops: CDR1 SGHVS, CDR2 FQNEAQ. V was pared by 6 bases and J by 5 bases, with 14 bases of the junction left unmatched. This CDR3 comprises 16 residues. The CDR3 sequence is CASSKTGQRDGDTQYF. The CDR3 bases are TGTGCCAGCAGTAAAACGGGTCAGCGGGATGGAGATACGCAGTATTTT.